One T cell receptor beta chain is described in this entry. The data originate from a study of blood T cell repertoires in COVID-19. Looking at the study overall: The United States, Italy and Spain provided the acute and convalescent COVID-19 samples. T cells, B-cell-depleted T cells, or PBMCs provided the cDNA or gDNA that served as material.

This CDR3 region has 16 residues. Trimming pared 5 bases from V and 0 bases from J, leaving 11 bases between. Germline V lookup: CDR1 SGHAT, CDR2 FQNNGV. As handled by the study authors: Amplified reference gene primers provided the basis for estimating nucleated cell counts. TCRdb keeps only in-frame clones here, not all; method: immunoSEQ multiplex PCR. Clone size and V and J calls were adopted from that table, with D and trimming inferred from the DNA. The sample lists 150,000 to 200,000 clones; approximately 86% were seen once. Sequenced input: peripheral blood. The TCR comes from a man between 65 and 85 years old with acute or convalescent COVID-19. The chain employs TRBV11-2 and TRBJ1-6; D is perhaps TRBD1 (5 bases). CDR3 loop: CASSRQRSSYNSPLHF. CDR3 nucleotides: TGTGCCAGCAGCAGACAGAGGAGCTCCTATAATTCACCCCTCCACTTT.